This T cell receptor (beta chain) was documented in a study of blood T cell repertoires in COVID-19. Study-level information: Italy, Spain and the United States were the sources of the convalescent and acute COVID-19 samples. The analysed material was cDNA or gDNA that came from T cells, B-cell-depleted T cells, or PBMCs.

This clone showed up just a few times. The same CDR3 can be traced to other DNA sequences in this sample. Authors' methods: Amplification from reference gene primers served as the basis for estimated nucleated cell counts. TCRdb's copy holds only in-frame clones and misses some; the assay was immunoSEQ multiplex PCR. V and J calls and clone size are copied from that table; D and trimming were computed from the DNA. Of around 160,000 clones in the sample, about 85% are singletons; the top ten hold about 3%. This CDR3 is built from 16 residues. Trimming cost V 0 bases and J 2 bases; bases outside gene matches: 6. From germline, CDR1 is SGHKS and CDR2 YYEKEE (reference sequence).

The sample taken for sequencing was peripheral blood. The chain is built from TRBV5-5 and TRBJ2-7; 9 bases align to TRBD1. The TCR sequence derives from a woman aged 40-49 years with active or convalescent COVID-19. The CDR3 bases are TGTGCCAGCAGCTTGGTCGGGACAGGGCTAGCCTACGAGCAGTACTTC. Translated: CASSLVGTGLAYEQYF. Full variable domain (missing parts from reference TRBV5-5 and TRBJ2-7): DAGVTQSPTHLIKTRGQQVTLRCSPISGHKSVSWYQQVLGQGPQFIFQYYEKEERGRGNFPDRFSARQFPNYSSELNVNALLLGDSALYLCASSLVGTGLAYEQYFGPGTRLTVT.